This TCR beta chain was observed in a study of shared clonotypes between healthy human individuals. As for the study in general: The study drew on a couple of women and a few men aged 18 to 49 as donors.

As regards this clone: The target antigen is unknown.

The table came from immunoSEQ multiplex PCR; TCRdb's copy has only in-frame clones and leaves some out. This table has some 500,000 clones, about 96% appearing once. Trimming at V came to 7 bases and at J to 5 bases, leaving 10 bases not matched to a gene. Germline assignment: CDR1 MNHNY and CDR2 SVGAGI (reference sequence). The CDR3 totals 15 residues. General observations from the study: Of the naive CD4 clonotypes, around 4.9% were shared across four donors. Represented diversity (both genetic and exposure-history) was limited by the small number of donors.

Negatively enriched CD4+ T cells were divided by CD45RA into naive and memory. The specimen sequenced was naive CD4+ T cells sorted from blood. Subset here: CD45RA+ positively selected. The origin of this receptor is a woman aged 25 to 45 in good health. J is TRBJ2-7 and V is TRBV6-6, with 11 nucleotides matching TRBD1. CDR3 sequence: CASNRGGQGANEQYF. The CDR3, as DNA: TGTGCCAGCAATAGGGGAGGACAGGGGGCGAACGAGCAGTACTTC.